The rows below give T cell receptor beta chains drawn from one sample of a study of blood T cell repertoires in COVID-19. Some clones are missing from TCRdb's copy, which holds only in-frame ones; the method was immunoSEQ multiplex PCR. The sample holds 250,000 to 300,000 clones, around 90% seen once. The sample comprised peripheral blood. These receptors came from a woman in her thirties or forties who had recovered from COVID-19. CDR3s include the opening cysteine and the closing phenylalanine or tryptophan. The D gene is left open where the match is weak. Rows give clone size only sometimes, using once, few, many, or a class for an expanded clone.

DNA: TGTGCCAGCAGTCTAGCGGGAGGGGGATACAATGAGCAGTTCTTC; CDR3: CASSLAGGGYNEQFF; size: .; J: TRBJ2-1; V: TRBV3-1/TRBV3-2; D: TRBD2; length: 15
DNA: TGTGCCATCAGTGAGTCTGGGACAGGGCAGCTCCTGCCCCGGCCCCAGCATTTT; CDR3: CAISESGTGQLLPRPQHF; size: once; J: TRBJ1-5; V: TRBV10-3; D: TRBD1; length: 18
DNA: TGTGCCAGCAGCCCGGGACAGGGGGCGCCGGCCAAAAACATTCAGTACTTC; CDR3: CASSPGQGAPAKNIQYF; size: .; J: TRBJ2-4; V: TRBV28; D: TRBD1; length: 17
DNA: TGTGCCAGCAGCCCACCGGGACTAGCGGGAATAGAGACCCAGTACTTC; CDR3: CASSPPGLAGIETQYF; size: .; J: TRBJ2-5; V: TRBV7-9; D: TRBD2; length: 16
DNA: TGCGCCAGCAGTTACACAGGGACTAGGTACGAGCAGTACTTC; CDR3: CASSYTGTRYEQYF; size: .; J: TRBJ2-7; V: TRBV5-1; D: TRBD2; length: 14
DNA: TGTGCCAGCAGTGAACATAGCAATCAGCCCCAGCATTTT; CDR3: CASSEHSNQPQHF; size: .; J: TRBJ1-5; V: TRBV6-1; D: .; length: 13
DNA: TGTGCCATCAGTGCTCAGCTCGGGGGGCGGGAGACCCAGTACTTC; CDR3: CAISAQLGGRETQYF; size: .; J: TRBJ2-5; V: TRBV10-3; D: .; length: 15
DNA: TGTGCCAGCGGACAAAAGGGACTAGCGGGACGAAATGAGCAGTTCTTC; CDR3: CASGQKGLAGRNEQFF; size: .; J: TRBJ2-1; V: TRBV4-2; D: TRBD2; length: 16
DNA: TGTGCCAGCAGCCAAGGAGGCGGGCAAGGCTACACCTTC; CDR3: CASSQGGGQGYTF; size: .; J: TRBJ1-2; V: TRBV11-3; D: .; length: 13
DNA: TGTGCCAGCAGCCTGACAGGGTTGGTTTACGAGCAGTACTTC; CDR3: CASSLTGLVYEQYF; size: .; J: TRBJ2-7; V: TRBV6-6; D: TRBD1; length: 14
DNA: TGTGCCAGCAGTGAGCTGCCGGGGGGGAGGGCAGATACGCAGTATTTT; CDR3: CASSELPGGRADTQYF; size: .; J: TRBJ2-3; V: TRBV2; D: TRBD2; length: 16
DNA: TGTGCCAGCAGCCGGCTAGCGGGAGTTGAGCAGTACTTC; CDR3: CASSRLAGVEQYF; size: .; J: TRBJ2-7; V: TRBV28; D: TRBD2; length: 13
DNA: TGCGCCAGCAGCTTAGAGTGGGCTGAAGGGGCCCTCAATGAGCAGTTCTTC; CDR3: CASSLEWAEGALNEQFF; size: .; J: TRBJ2-1; V: TRBV5-1; D: .; length: 17
DNA: TGTGCCAGCAGGATTACGGGGGCAGATACGCAGTATTTT; CDR3: CASRITGADTQYF; size: once; J: TRBJ2-3; V: TRBV27; D: .; length: 13
DNA: TGTGCCAGCAGCACGACGGGACAGATAGACTACGAGCAGTACTTC; CDR3: CASSTTGQIDYEQYF; size: .; J: TRBJ2-7; V: TRBV5-5; D: TRBD1; length: 15
DNA: TGTGCCACAGGGTTTCGAGAAAAACTGTTTTTT; CDR3: CATGFREKLFF; size: .; J: TRBJ1-4; V: TRBV28; D: .; length: 11
DNA: TGCGCCAGCAGCTTAGTAGCGGGAGGGCCAGATACGCAGTATTTT; CDR3: CASSLVAGGPDTQYF; size: .; J: TRBJ2-3; V: TRBV5-1; D: TRBD2; length: 15
DNA: TGTGCCAGTAGCCGGACTAGCGGGAACACCGGGGAGCTGTTTTTT; CDR3: CASSRTSGNTGELFF; size: .; J: TRBJ2-2; V: TRBV19; D: TRBD2; length: 15
DNA: TGTGCCAGCTCACCGAGCAAACAGGGGTCGACTGAAGCTTTCTTT; CDR3: CASSPSKQGSTEAFF; size: .; J: TRBJ1-1; V: TRBV18; D: TRBD1; length: 15
DNA: TGCGCCAGCAGCAAGACAGGGTGGGCGAACACTGAAGCTTTCTTT; CDR3: CASSKTGWANTEAFF; size: .; J: TRBJ1-1; V: TRBV5-1; D: TRBD1; length: 15
DNA: TGTGCCAGCAGCCCAATGGGGCCTAACAATGAGCAGTTCTTC; CDR3: CASSPMGPNNEQFF; size: .; J: TRBJ2-1; V: TRBV11-2; D: .; length: 14
DNA: TGTGCCTGGAGTGGGCTTCTAGGGAGTCAGCCCCAGCATTTT; CDR3: CAWSGLLGSQPQHF; size: .; J: TRBJ1-5; V: TRBV30; D: .; length: 14
DNA: TGTGCCAGCAGCAAAGAGGAACGGGGTATTCATCTTCGTGGCTACACCTTC; CDR3: CASSKEERGIHLRGYTF; size: .; J: TRBJ1-2; V: TRBV6-2/TRBV6-3; D: .; length: 17
DNA: TGTGCCAGCAGTTTATCGTCGGGGGGGGATCAGCCCCAGCATTTT; CDR3: CASSLSSGGDQPQHF; size: .; J: TRBJ1-5; V: TRBV27; D: .; length: 15
DNA: TGTGCCTGGAGTGTCCTAGGAACTGAAGCTTTCTTT; CDR3: CAWSVLGTEAFF; size: .; J: TRBJ1-1; V: TRBV30; D: .; length: 12
DNA: TGTGCCAGCAGCGTAGGTCTAGCGGGAGGAAAGAACACCGGGGAGCTGTTTTTT; CDR3: CASSVGLAGGKNTGELFF; size: .; J: TRBJ2-2; V: TRBV9; D: TRBD2; length: 18
DNA: TGCGCCAGCAGCTTGGCGCTAGCGGGAGGGCCAGGCGGGGAGCTGTTTTTT; CDR3: CASSLALAGGPGGELFF; size: once; J: TRBJ2-2; V: TRBV5-1; D: TRBD2; length: 17
DNA: TGTGCCAGTAGTACTCAGGGAGGCGACACCGGGGAGCTGTTTTTT; CDR3: CASSTQGGDTGELFF; size: .; J: TRBJ2-2; V: TRBV19; D: .; length: 15
DNA: TGTGCCAGCAGCCAAGGGGTTCTGCGTCTAGGAGAGACCCAGTACTTC; CDR3: CASSQGVLRLGETQYF; size: .; J: TRBJ2-5; V: TRBV3-1/TRBV3-2; D: .; length: 16